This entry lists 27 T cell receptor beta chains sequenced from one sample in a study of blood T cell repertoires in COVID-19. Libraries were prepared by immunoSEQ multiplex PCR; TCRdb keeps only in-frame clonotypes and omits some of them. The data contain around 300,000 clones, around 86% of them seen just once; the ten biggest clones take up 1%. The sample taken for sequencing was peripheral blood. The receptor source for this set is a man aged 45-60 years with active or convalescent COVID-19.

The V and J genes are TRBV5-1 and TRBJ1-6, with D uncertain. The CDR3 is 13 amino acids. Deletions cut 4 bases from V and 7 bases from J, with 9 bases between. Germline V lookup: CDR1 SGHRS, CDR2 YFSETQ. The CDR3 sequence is CASSEEANSPLHF. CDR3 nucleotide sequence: TGCGCCAGCAGCGAGGAAGCCAATTCACCCCTCCACTTT.

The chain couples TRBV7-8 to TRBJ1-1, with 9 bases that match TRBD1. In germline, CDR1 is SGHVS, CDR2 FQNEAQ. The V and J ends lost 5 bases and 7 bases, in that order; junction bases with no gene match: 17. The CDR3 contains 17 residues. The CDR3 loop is CASSGRGGTGYRGEAFF. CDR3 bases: TGTGCCAGCAGCGGAAGAGGTGGGACAGGGTATCGTGGTGAAGCTTTCTTT.

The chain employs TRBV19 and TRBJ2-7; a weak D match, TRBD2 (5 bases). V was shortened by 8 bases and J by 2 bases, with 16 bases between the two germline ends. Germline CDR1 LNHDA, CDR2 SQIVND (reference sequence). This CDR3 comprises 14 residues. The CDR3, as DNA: TGTGCCAGTTCTCCGGGTGGGGAGCCCTACGAGCAGTACTTC. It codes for CASSPGGEPYEQYF. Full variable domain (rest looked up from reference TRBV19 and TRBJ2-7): DGGITQSPKYLFRKEGQNVTLSCEQNLNHDAMYWYRQDPGQGLRLIYYSQIVNDFQKGDIAEGYSVSREKKESFPLTVTSAQKNPTAFYLCASSPGGEPYEQYFGPGTRLTVT.

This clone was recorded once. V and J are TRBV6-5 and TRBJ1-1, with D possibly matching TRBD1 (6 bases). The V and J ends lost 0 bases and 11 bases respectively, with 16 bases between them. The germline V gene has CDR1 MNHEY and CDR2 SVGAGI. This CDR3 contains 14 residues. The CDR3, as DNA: TGTGCCAGCAGTTACTCAGGGCAGGGGAACGACGCTTTCTTT. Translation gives CASSYSGQGNDAFF.

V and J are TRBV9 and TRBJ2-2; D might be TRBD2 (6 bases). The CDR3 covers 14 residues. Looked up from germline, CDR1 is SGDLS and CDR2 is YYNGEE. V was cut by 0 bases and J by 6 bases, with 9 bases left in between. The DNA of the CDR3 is TGTGCCAGCAGCGTAGGCAGGGAGGCCGGGGAGCTGTTTTTT. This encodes CASSVGREAGELFF.

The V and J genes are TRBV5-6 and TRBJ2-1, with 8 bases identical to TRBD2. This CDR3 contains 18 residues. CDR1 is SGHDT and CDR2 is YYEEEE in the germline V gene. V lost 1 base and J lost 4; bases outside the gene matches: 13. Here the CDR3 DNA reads TGTGCCAGCAGCTTGTATCTAGGGGCGGGAGGACCATACAATGAGCAGTTCTTC. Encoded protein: CASSLYLGAGGPYNEQFF.

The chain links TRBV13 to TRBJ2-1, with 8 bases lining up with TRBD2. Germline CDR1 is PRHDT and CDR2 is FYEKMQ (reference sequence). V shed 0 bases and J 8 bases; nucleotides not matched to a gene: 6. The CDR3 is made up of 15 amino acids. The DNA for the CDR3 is TGTGCCAGCAGCTTAGGCGGGGGGGGCCGCCATGAGCAGTTCTTC. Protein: CASSLGGGGRHEQFF.

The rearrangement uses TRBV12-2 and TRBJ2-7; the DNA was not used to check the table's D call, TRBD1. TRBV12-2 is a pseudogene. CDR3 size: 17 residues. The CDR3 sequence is CASRLGFLGQGAYEQYF. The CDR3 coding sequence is TGTGCAAGTCGCTTAGGGTTTCTTGGACAGGGTGCCTACGAGCAGTACTTC.

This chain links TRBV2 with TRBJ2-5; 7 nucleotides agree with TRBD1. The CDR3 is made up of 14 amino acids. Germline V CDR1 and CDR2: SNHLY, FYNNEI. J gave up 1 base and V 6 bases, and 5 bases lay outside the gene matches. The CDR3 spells CASSAWTGQETQYF. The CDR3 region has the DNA TGTGCCAGCAGCGCCTGGACAGGCCAAGAGACCCAGTACTTC.

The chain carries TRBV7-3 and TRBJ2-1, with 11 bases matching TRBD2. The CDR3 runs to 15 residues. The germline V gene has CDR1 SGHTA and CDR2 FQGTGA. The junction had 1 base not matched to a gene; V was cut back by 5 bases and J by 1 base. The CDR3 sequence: CASSTSGGSYNEQFF. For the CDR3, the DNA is TGTGCCAGCAGCACTAGCGGGGGTTCCTACAATGAGCAGTTCTTC.

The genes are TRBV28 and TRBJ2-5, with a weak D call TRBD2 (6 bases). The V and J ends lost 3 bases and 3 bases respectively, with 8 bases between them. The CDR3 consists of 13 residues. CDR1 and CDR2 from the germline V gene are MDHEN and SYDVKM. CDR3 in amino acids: CASSFGGEETQYF. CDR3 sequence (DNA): TGTGCCAGCAGTTTTGGAGGGGAAGAGACCCAGTACTTC. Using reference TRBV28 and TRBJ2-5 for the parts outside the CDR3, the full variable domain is DVKVTQSSRYLVKRTGEKVFLECVQDMDHENMFWYRQDPGLGLRLIYFSYDVKMKEKGDIPEGYSVSREKKERFSLILESASTNQTSMYLCASSFGGEETQYFGPGTRLLVL.

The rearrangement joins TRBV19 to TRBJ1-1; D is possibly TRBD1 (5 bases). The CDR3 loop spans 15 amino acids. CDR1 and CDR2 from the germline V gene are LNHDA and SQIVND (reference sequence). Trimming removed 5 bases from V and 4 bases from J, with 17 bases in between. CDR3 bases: TGTGCCAGTAGTCCCCAAGACCACAGGACCACTGAAGCTTTCTTT. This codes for CASSPQDHRTTEAFF.

The chain's CDR3 is CASSLLRLAGAGNTGELFF. DNA of the CDR3: TGTGCCAGCAGTTTACTTCGACTAGCGGGGGCCGGGAACACCGGGGAGCTGTTTTTT. The chain combines TRBV28 with TRBJ2-2, with TRBD2 identical over 12 bases. This CDR3 region has 19 residues. Germline lookup yields CDR1 MDHEN and CDR2 SYDVKM. After removal of 2 bases from V and 1 base from J, the junction contained 8 bases not matched to a gene.

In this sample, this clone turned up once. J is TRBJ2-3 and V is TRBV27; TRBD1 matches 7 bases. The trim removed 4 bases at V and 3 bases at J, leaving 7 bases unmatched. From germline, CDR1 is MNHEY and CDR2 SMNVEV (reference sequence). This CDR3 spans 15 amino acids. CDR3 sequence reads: CASSSWDRGTDTQYF. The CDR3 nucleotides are TGTGCCAGCAGTTCCTGGGACAGAGGAACAGATACGCAGTATTTT.

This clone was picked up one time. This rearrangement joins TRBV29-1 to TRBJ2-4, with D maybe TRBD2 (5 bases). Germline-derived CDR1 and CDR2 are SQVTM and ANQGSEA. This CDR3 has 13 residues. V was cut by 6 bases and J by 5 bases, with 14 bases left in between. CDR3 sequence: CSVASDGENIQYF. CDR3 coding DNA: TGCAGCGTAGCCTCGGACGGGGAAAACATTCAGTACTTC.

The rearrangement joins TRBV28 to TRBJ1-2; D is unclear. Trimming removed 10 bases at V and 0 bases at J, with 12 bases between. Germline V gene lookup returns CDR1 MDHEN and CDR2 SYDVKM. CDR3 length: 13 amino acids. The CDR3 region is CATTDNANYGYTF. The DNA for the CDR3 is TGTGCCACCACCGACAATGCTAACTATGGCTACACCTTC.

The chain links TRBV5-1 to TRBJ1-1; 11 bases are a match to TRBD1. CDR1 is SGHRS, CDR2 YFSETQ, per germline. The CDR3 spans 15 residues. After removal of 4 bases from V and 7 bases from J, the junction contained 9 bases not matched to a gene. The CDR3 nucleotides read TGCGCCAGCAGCGCAACCGGGACAGGGGGGATTGAAGCTTTCTTT. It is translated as CASSATGTGGIEAFF. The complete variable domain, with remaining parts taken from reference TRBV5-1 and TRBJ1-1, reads KAGVTQTPRYLIKTRGQQVTLSCSPISGHRSVSWYQQTPGQGLQFLFEYFSETQRNKGNFPGRFSGRQFSNSRSEMNVSTLELGDSALYLCASSATGTGGIEAFFGQGTRLTVV.

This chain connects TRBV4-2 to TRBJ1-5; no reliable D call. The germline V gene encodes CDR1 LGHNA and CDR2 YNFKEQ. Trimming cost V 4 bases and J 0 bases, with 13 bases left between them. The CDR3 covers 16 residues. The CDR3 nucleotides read TGTGCCAGCAGCCTTAACATGGGCCTTAGCAATCAGCCCCAGCATTTT. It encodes CASSLNMGLSNQPQHF.

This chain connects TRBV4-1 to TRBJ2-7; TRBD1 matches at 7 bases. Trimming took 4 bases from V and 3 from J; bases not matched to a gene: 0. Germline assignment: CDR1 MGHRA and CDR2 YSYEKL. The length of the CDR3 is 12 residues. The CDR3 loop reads CASSRDSYEQYF. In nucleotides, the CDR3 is TGCGCCAGCAGCCGGGACAGCTACGAGCAGTACTTC.

The CDR3 is CASRVGVSTDTQYF. CDR3 bases: TGTGCCAGCAGAGTAGGGGTCAGCACAGATACGCAGTATTTT. The chain is built from TRBV6-5 and TRBJ2-3, with TRBD1 as a possible D gene (5 bases). V lost 6 bases and J lost 0, with 10 bases in between. The CDR3 is 14 residues long. The germline V gene encodes CDR1 MNHEY and CDR2 SVGAGI.

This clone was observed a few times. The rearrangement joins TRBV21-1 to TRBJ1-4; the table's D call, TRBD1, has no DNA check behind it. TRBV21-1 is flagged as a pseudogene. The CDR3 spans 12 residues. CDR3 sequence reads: CASRGTGEKLFF. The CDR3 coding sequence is TGTGCCAGCAGGGGGACAGGGGAAAAACTGTTTTTT.

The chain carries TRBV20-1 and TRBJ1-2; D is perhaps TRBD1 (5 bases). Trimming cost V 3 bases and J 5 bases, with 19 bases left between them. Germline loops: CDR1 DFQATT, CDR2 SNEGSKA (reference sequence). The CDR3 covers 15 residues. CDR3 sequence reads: CSASNPRRDDYGYTF. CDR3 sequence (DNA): TGCAGTGCTAGTAACCCCCGCAGGGATGATTATGGCTACACCTTC.

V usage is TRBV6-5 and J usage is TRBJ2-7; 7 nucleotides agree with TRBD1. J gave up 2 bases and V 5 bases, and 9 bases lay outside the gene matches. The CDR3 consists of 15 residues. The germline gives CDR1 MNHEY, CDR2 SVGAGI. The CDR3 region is CASSRSGTVAYEQYF. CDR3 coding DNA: TGTGCCAGCAGTAGATCCGGGACAGTTGCCTACGAGCAGTACTTC.

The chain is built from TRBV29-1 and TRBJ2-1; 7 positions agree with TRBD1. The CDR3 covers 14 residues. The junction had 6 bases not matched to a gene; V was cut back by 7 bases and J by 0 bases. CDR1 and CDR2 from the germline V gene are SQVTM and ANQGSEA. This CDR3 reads CSAVTGNSYNEQFF. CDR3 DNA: TGCAGCGCGGTGACAGGGAACTCCTACAATGAGCAGTTCTTC.

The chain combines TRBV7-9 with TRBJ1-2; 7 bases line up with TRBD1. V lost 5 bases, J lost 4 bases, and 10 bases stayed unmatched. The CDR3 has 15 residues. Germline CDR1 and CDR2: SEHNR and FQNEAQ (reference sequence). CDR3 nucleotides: TGTGCCAGCAGCCTATCTAGACAGGGAGCCTATGGCTACACCTTC. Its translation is CASSLSRQGAYGYTF.

As DNA, the CDR3 is TGTGCCAGCAGTCGGTCCCGGGGGGGAGTAACTGAAGCTTTCTTT. As protein: CASSRSRGGVTEAFF. The V and J genes are TRBV6-5 and TRBJ1-1, with D possibly TRBD1 on 5 matching bases. Between the trimmed V and J ends, which lost 5 bases and 5 bases, there was a span of 18 bases. The CDR3 length is 15 residues. CDR1 MNHEY and CDR2 SVGAGI come from the germline V gene.

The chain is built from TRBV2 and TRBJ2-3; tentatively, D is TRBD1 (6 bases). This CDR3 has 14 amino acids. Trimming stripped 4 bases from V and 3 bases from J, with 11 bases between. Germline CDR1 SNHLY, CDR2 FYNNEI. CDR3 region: CASSVSQGTDTQYF. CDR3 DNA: TGTGCCAGCAGTGTATCACAGGGAACAGATACGCAGTATTTT.